These 28 T cell receptor beta chains originate from one sample sequenced in a study of blood T cell repertoires in COVID-19. This table comes from immunoSEQ multiplex PCR, and its TCRdb copy is limited to in-frame clones, with some not included. The sample yields some 290,000 clones, approximately 90% seen once. Material for sequencing was PBMCs or T cells enriched from blood (not recorded which). Receptors were obtained from a woman in her 30s who had been exposed to COVID-19.

About this clone itself: This same CDR3 is encoded by further DNA sequences in the sample. The gene calls are TRBV7-2 and TRBJ2-3, with D maybe TRBD1 (5 bases). Germline-derived CDR1 and CDR2 are SGHTA and FQGNSA. The CDR3 is made up of 13 amino acids. V was shortened by 5 bases and J by 4 bases, with 10 bases between the two germline ends. The CDR3 coding sequence is TGTGCCAGCAGCCCTACAGGAGCAGATACGCAGTATTTT. Translation gives CASSPTGADTQYF. Full variable domain (remainder filled in from reference TRBV7-2 and TRBJ2-3): GAGVSQSPSNKVTEKGKDVELRCDPISGHTALYWYRQSLGQGLEFLIYFQGNSAPDKSGLPSDRFSAERTGGSVSTLTIQRTQQEDSAVYLCASSPTGADTQYFGPGTRLTVL.

V gene TRBV6-1 combines with J gene TRBJ1-5; 8 bases are a match to TRBD1. This CDR3 contains 14 residues. The V and J ends lost 1 base and 6 bases, in that order; junction bases with no gene match: 2. Germline V gives CDR1 MNHNS, CDR2 SASEGT. The CDR3 region has the DNA TGTGCCAGCAGTGAAGGACAGGGGAGTCAGCCCCAGCATTTT. Its protein is CASSEGQGSQPQHF.

The chain joins TRBV7-8 to TRBJ2-1, with TRBD1 matching 8 bases. CDR1 and CDR2 (germline): SGHVS, FQNEAQ. This CDR3 comprises 15 residues. J lost 7 bases, V lost 5 bases, and 10 bases had no gene match. The CDR3 protein is CASSPHRGANNEQFF. CDR3 DNA: TGTGCCAGCAGCCCACACAGGGGGGCCAATAATGAGCAGTTCTTC.

This rearrangement joins TRBV15 to TRBJ2-1; TRBD2 aligns across 11 bases. The CDR3 length is 19 residues. V shed 5 bases, J shed 0 bases, and the junction held 12 bases outside the gene matches. CDR1 is LNHNV and CDR2 is YYDKDF in the germline V gene (reference sequence). The CDR3 reads CATSGRLAGSSSSYNEQFF. Written as DNA, the CDR3 is TGTGCCACCAGCGGAAGACTAGCGGGGTCTTCCAGCTCCTACAATGAGCAGTTCTTC.

The chain links TRBV6-6 to TRBJ1-5, with 9 bases identical to TRBD1. Germline trimming cut 5 bases from V and 2 bases from J; bases unmatched to any gene: 7. The germline gives CDR1 MNHNY, CDR2 SVGAGI (reference sequence). This CDR3 spans 16 amino acids. CDR3 DNA: TGTGCCAGCAGTCCGGACAGGGACAGGGGCAATCAGCCCCAGCATTTT. Its protein product is CASSPDRDRGNQPQHF.

The chain is built from TRBV5-1 and TRBJ2-1; TRBD2 aligns across 14 bases. The CDR3 length is 17 residues. Germline lookup yields CDR1 SGHRS and CDR2 YFSETQ. V shed 4 bases, J shed 8 bases, and the junction held 11 bases outside the gene matches. As DNA, the CDR3 is TGCGCCAGCAGCCGGCGGACTAGCGGGGGGTCGATCGATGAGCAGTTCTTC. Its translation is CASSRRTSGGSIDEQFF.

The chain has TRBV6-2 or TRBV6-3 and TRBJ2-3, with 10 bases aligning to TRBD1. Unmatched junction bases numbered 1, after V lost 4 bases and J lost 0 bases. The CDR3 covers 15 residues. CDR1 MNHEY and CDR2 SVGEGT come from the germline V gene. The CDR3, as DNA: TGTGCCAGCAGTTCGGGACAGGGGAGCACAGATACGCAGTATTTT. Translated: CASSSGQGSTDTQYF.

This clone was found a few times. This chain links TRBV7-9 with TRBJ2-1; TRBD1 might be the D (7 bases). This CDR3 spans 16 amino acids. V lost 0 bases and J lost 4, with 13 bases in between. Germline V gene data show CDR1 as SEHNR and CDR2 as FQNEAQ (reference sequence). The CDR3 DNA reads as TGTGCCAGCAGCTTAGCCGAGACAGGGACTTACAATGAGCAGTTCTTC. Its translation: CASSLAETGTYNEQFF.

This clone has a single count. V usage is TRBV25-1 and J usage is TRBJ1-1; tentative D call: TRBD1 (5 bases). CDR1 MGHDK and CDR2 SYGVNS come from the germline V gene. Trimming left V 4 bases short and J 2 bases short, with 11 bases between. CDR3 length equals 14 residues. The CDR3 region is CASSVMGRNTEAFF. CDR3 DNA sequence: TGTGCCAGCAGTGTCATGGGGCGAAACACTGAAGCTTTCTTT.

The chain carries TRBV6-5 and TRBJ2-7, with D perhaps TRBD2 (6 bases). CDR1 and CDR2 (germline): MNHEY, SVGAGI. V was trimmed by 2 bases and J by 1 base, leaving 9 bases between them. The CDR3 totals 14 residues. CDR3 nucleotide sequence: TGTGCCAGCAGTTACGGCGGGGTGTCCTACGAGCAGTACTTC. Amino acids: CASSYGGVSYEQYF.

The sample holds one count of this clone. The genes are TRBV3-1 (or the pseudogene TRBV3-2) and TRBJ1-2; D possibly corresponds to TRBD1 (5 bases). The germline CDR1 and CDR2 sequences are LGHDT and YNNKEL (reference sequence). Trimming cost V 4 bases and J 4 bases, with 16 bases left between them. This CDR3 has 15 residues. The CDR3 nucleotides read TGTGCCAGCAGCCCGCAACTGACAGCGCCCTATGGCTACACCTTC. It encodes CASSPQLTAPYGYTF.

The V gene is TRBV6-2 or TRBV6-3, the J gene TRBJ1-2; tentatively, D is TRBD1 (6 bases). The CDR3 sequence is 14 residues long. V lost 6 bases and J lost 4, with 15 bases in between. Germline lookup yields CDR1 MNHEY and CDR2 SVGEGT. The chain's CDR3 is CASSPRRTAYGYTF. The DNA for the CDR3 is TGTGCCAGCAGCCCTAGGAGGACAGCCTATGGCTACACCTTC.

CDR3 residues: CASSLTSLRRAADEKLFF. In nucleotides, the CDR3 is TGTGCCAGCTCACTTACCTCCCTTAGGAGGGCCGCGGATGAAAAACTGTTTTTT. The genes are TRBV18 and TRBJ1-4; D remains ambiguous. The V gene's germline CDR1 is KGHSH and CDR2 LQKENI. This CDR3 comprises 18 residues. V was cut by 4 bases and J by 6 bases, with 24 bases left in between.

This chain links TRBV18 with TRBJ2-2; D might be TRBD1 (5 bases). This CDR3 spans 15 amino acids. V dropped 3 bases and J dropped 4 bases, with 12 bases sitting between them. CDR1 is KGHSH and CDR2 is LQKENI in the germline V gene. The CDR3 DNA reads as TGTGCCAGCTCACCTCTTAACAGGTTCACCGGGGAGCTGTTTTTT. Its translation is CASSPLNRFTGELFF. Looking up the rest from reference TRBV18 and TRBJ2-2 gives the full variable domain: NAGVMQNPRHLVRRRGQEARLRCSPMKGHSHVYWYRQLPEEGLKFMVYLQKENIIDESGMPKERFSAEFPKEGPSILRIQQVVRGDSAAYFCASSPLNRFTGELFFGEGSRLTVL.

The chain employs TRBV25-1 and TRBJ1-2; D possibly corresponds to TRBD1 (6 bases). The germline V gene has CDR1 MGHDK and CDR2 SYGVNS. This CDR3 has 14 residues. V lost 5 bases, J lost 3 bases, and 13 bases lay in between. This chain's CDR3 is CASSLTGIDYGYTF. The CDR3 bases are TGTGCCAGCAGTTTAACAGGGATAGACTATGGCTACACCTTC.

This clone has more than one count but fewer than ten. The chain couples TRBV19 to TRBJ1-1; 7 bases fit TRBD1. This CDR3 is built from 14 residues. Per the germline V gene, CDR1 is LNHDA and CDR2 is SQIVND (reference sequence). Germline trimming cut 6 bases from V and 4 bases from J; bases unmatched to any gene: 8. CDR3 residues: CASRRDRVSTEAFF. The CDR3 nucleotides are TGTGCCAGTAGGAGAGACAGGGTCTCCACTGAAGCTTTCTTT.

The chain links TRBV5-1 to TRBJ2-7; 10 bases are a match to TRBD1. V gave up 3 bases and J gave up 5 bases; unmatched junction bases: 11. CDR3 length: 16 amino acids. Germline V gene lookup returns CDR1 SGHRS and CDR2 YFSETQ. DNA of the CDR3: TGCGCCAGCAGCTCGGACACAGACAGGGGGCGCGACGAGCAGTACTTC. Encoded protein: CASSSDTDRGRDEQYF.

V gene TRBV5-1 combines with J gene TRBJ2-3, with 11 bases identical to TRBD2. The CDR3 covers 18 residues. CDR1 is SGHRS, CDR2 YFSETQ, per germline. J lost 0 bases, V lost 3 bases, and 9 bases had no gene match. The CDR3 sequence is CASSWPGTSGGSTDTQYF. The CDR3 region has the DNA TGCGCCAGCAGCTGGCCCGGGACTAGCGGAGGCAGCACAGATACGCAGTATTTT.

This clone occurred once. The V gene is TRBV3-1 (or the pseudogene TRBV3-2), the J gene TRBJ2-3; 12 bases align to TRBD2. CDR3 length: 18 residues. The germline CDR1 and CDR2 sequences are LGHDT and YNNKEL (reference sequence). J was trimmed by 1 base and V by 1 base; bases with no gene match: 6. The CDR3: CASSQVLAGGRGTDTQYF. The CDR3 region has the DNA TGTGCCAGCAGCCAAGTACTAGCGGGGGGCCGGGGCACAGATACGCAGTATTTT.

This sequence joins TRBV5-6 and TRBJ2-4; TRBD2 agrees at 9 bases. Germline CDR1 SGHDT, CDR2 YYEEEE. This CDR3 is built from 19 residues. Losses at the gene ends were 1 base for V and 9 bases for J; bases not matched to a gene: 20. The chain's CDR3 is CASSLWPHTIQRGALIQYF. The CDR3 DNA is TGTGCCAGCAGCTTGTGGCCTCACACGATCCAGCGGGGGGCCCTCATTCAGTACTTC.

This clone showed up just a few times. The chain employs TRBV29-1 and TRBJ1-5; D is perhaps TRBD1 (6 bases). V shed 6 bases and J shed 3 bases, with 12 bases lying between them. From germline, CDR1 is SQVTM and CDR2 ANQGSEA. This CDR3 region has 13 residues. The CDR3 loop is CSVKTGPNQPQHF. The CDR3 region has the DNA TGCAGCGTGAAGACAGGCCCCAATCAGCCCCAGCATTTT.

In this sample, this clone turned up once. In DNA, the CDR3 is TGTGCCAGCAGCCATCCCTTCCGCACAGATACGCAGTATTTT. Its translation: CASSHPFRTDTQYF. The chain recombines TRBV3-1 (or the pseudogene TRBV3-2) with TRBJ2-3, with D uncertain. Trimming took off 3 bases at V and 1 base at J, with 8 bases between the two ends. The CDR3 spans 14 residues. Germline values: CDR1 LGHDT, CDR2 YNNKEL (reference sequence).

This sequence joins TRBV25-1 and TRBJ1-1, with a weak D call TRBD1 (6 bases). Germline loops: CDR1 MGHDK, CDR2 SYGVNS. V was trimmed by 7 bases and J by 5 bases, leaving 23 bases between them. This CDR3 comprises 16 residues. DNA for the CDR3: TGTGCCAGCACCAAGAAACCAGGGACATTGGGGACTGAAGCTTTCTTT. It codes for CASTKKPGTLGTEAFF.

The chain uses TRBV4-1 and TRBJ1-2, with 8 bases that match TRBD1. The germline CDR1 and CDR2 sequences are MGHRA and YSYEKL. V lost 4 bases to trimming and J lost 4 bases; unmatched junction nucleotides: 14. The CDR3 runs to 17 residues. The CDR3 nucleotides are TGCGCCAGCAGCCGCTCTCCCGGACAGGGTTTGGGCTATGGCTACACCTTC. Translated: CASSRSPGQGLGYGYTF.

The rearrangement uses TRBV5-8 and TRBJ1-2; D is perhaps TRBD1 (6 bases). Trimming stripped 3 bases from V and 4 bases from J, with 10 bases between. Germline V gene lookup returns CDR1 SGHTS and CDR2 YDEGEE. The CDR3 covers 13 residues. CDR3 nucleotides: TGTGCCAGCAGCTCTAACAGGGCCTATGGCTACACCTTC. Translating gives CASSSNRAYGYTF.

The chain joins TRBV27 to TRBJ1-5, with a tentative D call TRBD1 (6 bases). Between the trimmed V and J ends, which lost 3 bases and 7 bases, there was a span of 13 bases. Germline CDR1 is MNHEY and CDR2 is SMNVEV (reference sequence). The CDR3 length is 14 residues. The CDR3 sequence: CASSLPGGWQPQHF. The CDR3 nucleotides are TGTGCCAGCAGTTTGCCGGGGGGCTGGCAGCCCCAGCATTTT.

The gene calls are TRBV7-6 and TRBJ2-7; D unclear. CDR1 and CDR2 (germline): SGHVS, FNYEAQ. There are 13 residues in the CDR3. The germline V and J ends were trimmed by 3 bases and 3 bases, with 9 bases remaining between them. The CDR3 here is CASSFRGDYEQYF. The DNA of the CDR3 is TGTGCCAGCAGCTTTAGAGGAGACTACGAGCAGTACTTC. Full variable domain (outside the CDR3, taken from reference TRBV7-6 and TRBJ2-7): GAGVSQSPRYKVTKRGQDVALRCDPISGHVSLYWYRQALGQGPEFLTYFNYEAQQDKSGLPNDRFSAERPEGSISTLTIQRTEQRDSAMYRCASSFRGDYEQYFGPGTRLTVT.

This clone appeared a few times. The gene calls are TRBV4-1 and TRBJ2-7; TRBD1 aligns across 8 bases. CDR3 size: 13 residues. The V segment lost 4 bases and the J segment 1 base; nucleotides outside the gene matches: 0. Germline V CDR1 and CDR2: MGHRA, YSYEKL. The CDR3 coding sequence is TGCGCCAGCAGCCGGACAGGGTCCTACGAGCAGTACTTC. It is translated as CASSRTGSYEQYF.